This TCR beta chain appears in the sequencing data of a study of early T cells in non-severe SARS-CoV-2 infection. TCRdb itself ran the 5' RACE reads through MiXCR, one entry per CDR3 protein. The sample has about 66,000 distinct CDR3 sequences, roughly 13% seen once. CDR1 is MDHEN and CDR2 is SYDVKM in the germline V gene. The CDR3 runs 16 residues. The germline V and J ends were trimmed by 6 bases and 0 bases, with 17 bases remaining between them. What was sequenced was whole blood. The chain links TRBV28 to TRBJ1-1; weak D call: TRBD1 (5 bases). The receptor was isolated from an adult who was a healthcare worker with PCR-confirmed SARS-CoV-2 infection or an uninfected control (not recorded which). CDR3 amino acids: CASSSSRRGLNTEAFF. In DNA form, the CDR3 reads TGTGCCAGCAGCTCATCGCGGCGGGGACTGAACACTGAAGCTTTCTTT.